The 5 T cell receptor beta chains below were found in one sample sequenced in a study of blood T cell repertoires in COVID-19 (dated by TCRdb to about 2020). The library was prepared using the immunoSEQ multiplex PCR assay. What TCRdb holds here is the immuneACCESS table cut down to in-frame rearrangements. Part of the clones is not present; checked against another copy, under half of the missing clones reflect an unresolved V gene, and the others are unexplained. The sample data list approximately 250,000 clones, and more than 65% of these were observed just once. The ten largest clones capture 1.4% of the sample. Input material: peripheral blood. The receptors shown here come from a woman in her forties who had recovered from COVID-19.

The chain links TRBV7-3 to TRBJ2-1; 7 bases are shared with TRBD2. V was clipped by 3 bases and J by 5 bases; unmatched bases: 7. Germline loops: CDR1 SGHTA, CDR2 FQGTGA. The CDR3 has 15 residues. CDR3 sequence: CASSFSTSYNNEQFF. In DNA, the CDR3 is TGTGCCAGCAGCTTTTCGACTAGCTATAACAATGAGCAGTTCTTC.

The chain carries TRBV5-6 and TRBJ1-2, with D uncertain. The germline V and J ends were trimmed by 5 bases and 0 bases, with 26 bases remaining between them. This CDR3 region has 19 residues. The germline V gene has CDR1 SGHDT and CDR2 YYEEEE. The CDR3 nucleotides read TGTGCCAGCAGGAACCCGGGAAGGACGAATCTAAAAGCTAACTATGGCTACACCTTC. Its translation: CASRNPGRTNLKANYGYTF.

V and J are TRBV28 and TRBJ1-1; 9 bases line up with TRBD1. CDR1 is MDHEN and CDR2 is SYDVKM in the germline V gene. The CDR3 is 14 amino acids. V lost 8 bases and J lost 10; bases outside the gene matches: 14. The CDR3 loop reads CASRGGTGKSVAFF. The CDR3 region has the DNA TGTGCCAGCCGAGGGGGGACAGGGAAATCGGTAGCTTTCTTT.

The chain couples TRBV11-2 to TRBJ2-5; TRBD1 aligns across 7 bases. Germline CDR1 is SGHAT and CDR2 is FQNNGV. With V trimmed by 0 bases and J by 5 bases, 6 bases remained unmatched. CDR3 length equals 15 residues. The DNA for the CDR3 is TGTGCCAGCAGCTTAGATACAGGGGTAGGGGAGACCCAGTACTTC. Encoded protein: CASSLDTGVGETQYF.

This clone came up once. The chain employs TRBV19 and TRBJ1-2; D is undetermined. The CDR3 totals 12 residues. Trimming pared 3 bases from V and 5 bases from J, leaving 7 bases between. Germline V CDR1 and CDR2: LNHDA, SQIVND (reference sequence). CDR3 loop: CASSMYGYGYTF. CDR3 nucleotide sequence: TGTGCCAGTAGTATGTACGGGTATGGCTACACCTTC.